This TCR beta chain was documented in a study of T cells in Graves' hyperthyroidism and ophthalmopathy. Study-wide results and caveats: Before onset, by a median of approximately 5.9 months, the model predicted ophthalmopathy.

Germline loops: CDR1 MDHEN, CDR2 SYDVKM. The CDR3 consists of 16 residues. Trimming cost V 3 bases and J 2 bases; bases outside gene matches: 2. This clonotype appeared many times. Its target is unknown. Researchers took RNA transcripts and amplified the TCR beta CDR3 regions from them. The TCR CDR3 was amplified in a first-round RT-PCR using the HTBI primer set. TCRdb ran MiXCR on the multiplex PCR reads and lists one entry per CDR3 protein. There are 150,000 or so distinct CDR3 sequences in the sample; approximately 20% occur only once, and around two thirds lies in the top ten. The chain joins TRBV28 to TRBJ2-2, with 11 bases lining up with TRBD2. The sample taken for sequencing was blood. This clonotype was obtained from a woman aged 45-65 years with Graves' hyperthyroidism that later progressed to Graves' ophthalmopathy. CDR3 DNA: TGTGCCAGCAGTTTTCGACTAGCGGGAAACACCGGGGAGCTGTTTTTT. It translates to CASSFRLAGNTGELFF.